This T cell receptor (beta chain) was observed in a study of blood T cell repertoires in COVID-19. Study-level information: Sites in the United States, Italy and Spain provided acute and convalescent COVID-19 samples.

Produced via immunoSEQ multiplex PCR; TCRdb's table is partial and in-frame only. The repertoire includes over 100,000 clones, more than 80% of them detected once, and about 1% sits in the top ten. The V gene end was trimmed by 6 bases and the J gene end by 7 bases; junction bases not matched to a gene: 10. The V gene's germline CDR1 is ENHRY and CDR2 SYGVKD. The CDR3 spans 14 residues. Sample: peripheral blood. The rearrangement links TRBV10-3 to TRBJ2-7; the match to TRBD2 covers 9 bases. The source is a human donor in a cohort sampled during active COVID-19. In DNA form, the CDR3 reads TGTGCCATCAGAGATAGCGGGGGACCTTATGAGCAGTACTTC. Encoded protein: CAIRDSGGPYEQYF.